Shown below are 28 T cell receptor beta chains from a single sample sequenced in a study of shared clonotypes between healthy human individuals. TCRdb's copy holds only in-frame clones and misses some; the assay was immunoSEQ multiplex PCR. Of more than 2 million clones detected, approximately 95% appear once; the ten largest clones hold 0.13%. Material for sequencing was naive CD4+ T cells sorted from blood. Indicated subset: CD45RA+ positively selected. Every receptor here comes from a man between 18 and 29 years old in good health.

The rearrangement joins TRBV10-3 to TRBJ1-1; D gene uncertain. Per germline, CDR1 ENHRY and CDR2 SYGVKD. V lost 6 bases to trimming and J lost 3 bases, with 14 bases between them. The CDR3 spans 14 residues. CDR3 region: CAISGIGEHTEAFF. Here the CDR3 DNA reads TGTGCCATCAGCGGGATTGGGGAACACACTGAAGCTTTCTTT.

The sample holds one count of this clone. The chain employs TRBV19 and TRBJ1-2; D is possibly TRBD1 (5 bases). The germline CDR1 and CDR2 sequences are LNHDA and SQIVND (reference sequence). With 7 bases removed from V and 5 bases from J, the gap between germline ends came to 14 bases. The CDR3 sequence is 13 residues long. The CDR3 protein is CASNSQGSYGYTF. The CDR3, as DNA: TGTGCCAGTAATTCTCAGGGATCGTATGGCTACACCTTC.

The rearrangement links TRBV9 to TRBJ2-5; TRBD2 aligns across 7 bases. V lost 0 bases and J lost 1; bases outside the gene matches: 12. Germline values: CDR1 SGDLS, CDR2 YYNGEE. The CDR3 contains 18 residues. The CDR3 sequence is CASSVGPSGIKTQETQYF. The CDR3 region has the DNA TGTGCCAGCAGCGTAGGGCCTAGCGGAATCAAGACCCAAGAGACCCAGTACTTC.

The chain is built from TRBV6-5 and TRBJ1-4; D is unresolved. The V gene lost 5 bases and the J gene lost 5 bases, with 9 bases spanning the gap. Germline assignment: CDR1 MNHEY and CDR2 SVGAGI. The CDR3 sequence is 13 residues long. The DNA of the CDR3 is TGTGCCAGCAGTCGATCCCTGAATGAAAAACTGTTTTTT. It specifies CASSRSLNEKLFF.

The chain couples TRBV2 to TRBJ1-3; D ambiguous. This CDR3 is built from 16 residues. Trimming left V 5 bases short and J 2 bases short, with 16 bases between. Per the germline V gene, CDR1 is SNHLY and CDR2 is FYNNEI. In DNA, the CDR3 is TGTGCCAGCAGTTCTTCCGGGTCTCAAACTGGAAACACCATATATTTT. It is translated as CASSSSGSQTGNTIYF.

The CDR3 bases are TGTGCCAGCTCTGGACCTAGCACAGATACGCAGTATTTT. As protein: CASSGPSTDTQYF. The chain couples TRBV6-5 to TRBJ2-3, with unresolved D. Germline V gene sequence: CDR1 MNHEY, CDR2 SVGAGI. CDR3 size: 13 residues. The ends were cut back, 8 bases at V and 0 bases at J, with 9 bases in the middle.

The chain combines TRBV28 with TRBJ2-7; the match to TRBD1 covers 8 bases. CDR1 is MDHEN, CDR2 SYDVKM, per germline. The CDR3 has 14 amino acids. J lost 6 bases, V lost 5 bases, and 9 bases had no gene match. The CDR3 loop reads CASSPPTGQGEQYF. The CDR3 coding sequence is TGTGCCAGCAGTCCGCCGACAGGACAGGGCGAGCAGTACTTC.

Here the CDR3 reads CASSLGSLGEYF. CDR3 sequence (DNA): TGTGCCAGCAGCTTAGGCTCCCTTGGGGAGTACTTC. The chain employs TRBV7-9 and TRBJ2-4; D is uncertain. With 1 base removed from V and 14 bases from J, the gap between germline ends came to 12 bases. This CDR3 comprises 12 residues. The germline V gene has CDR1 SEHNR and CDR2 FQNEAQ (reference sequence).

This chain uses TRBV18 with TRBJ2-5, with D perhaps matching TRBD2 (6 bases). Trimming left V 3 bases short and J 7 bases short, with 12 bases between. Germline-derived CDR1 and CDR2 are KGHSH and LQKENI. CDR3 length: 13 amino acids. The CDR3 sequence is CASSPGEDGTQYF. CDR3 DNA sequence: TGTGCCAGCTCACCGGGGGAGGATGGGACCCAGTACTTC.

The chain is built from TRBV2 and TRBJ2-5; 14 bases align to TRBD2. V shed 7 bases, J shed 10 bases, and the junction held 11 bases outside the gene matches. Per germline, CDR1 SNHLY and CDR2 FYNNEI. This CDR3 is built from 15 residues. CDR3 bases: TGTGCCAGCACGCCGACTAGCGGGGGGGCCACGCTCCAGTACTTC. This encodes CASTPTSGGATLQYF.

The chain combines TRBV6-5 with TRBJ2-7; 7 nucleotides line up with TRBD1. This CDR3 has 13 residues. Unmatched junction bases numbered 6, after V lost 4 bases and J lost 6 bases. Germline CDR1 is MNHEY and CDR2 is SVGAGI. The CDR3 bases are TGTGCCAGCAGTTCCTTACAGGGGAGCGAGCAGTACTTC. This encodes CASSSLQGSEQYF.

The chain joins TRBV6-5 to TRBJ2-7, with TRBD1 matching over 7 bases. CDR1 and CDR2 (germline): MNHEY, SVGAGI. This CDR3 contains 15 residues. With V trimmed by 3 bases and J by 4 bases, 9 bases remained unmatched. The CDR3: CASSYRTGDNYEQYF. The CDR3 region has the DNA TGTGCCAGCAGTTATCGCACAGGGGATAATTACGAGCAGTACTTC.

The rearrangement links TRBV28 to TRBJ2-1; unclear D gene. The CDR3 is 14 amino acids. CDR1 is MDHEN and CDR2 is SYDVKM in the germline V gene. The V end was cut by 3 bases, the J end by 12 bases, with 18 bases between. CDR3 DNA: TGTGCCAGCAGTTTGCCCGCTGATGGGGTGCGGCAGTTCTTC. The encoded protein is CASSLPADGVRQFF.

Points on this clone: A read error may be the cause here, since a much bigger clone is one base away. The chain links TRBV5-4 to TRBJ1-1; D call uncertain. The CDR3 extends over 12 amino acids. V dropped 0 bases and J dropped 4 bases, with 4 bases sitting between them. The V gene's germline CDR1 is SGHNT and CDR2 YYREEE (reference sequence). For the CDR3, the DNA is TGTGCCAGCAGCTTGGGGAGCACTGAAGCTTTCTTT. It yields the protein CASSLGSTEAFF.

The chain has TRBV4-3 and TRBJ2-1, with 11 bases that match TRBD2. The junction had 6 bases not matched to a gene; V was cut back by 4 bases and J by 7 bases. CDR1 LGHNA and CDR2 YSLEER come from the germline V gene. CDR3 size: 15 residues. This CDR3 is CASSLLAGVGNEQFF. CDR3 DNA: TGCGCCAGCAGCCTACTAGCGGGAGTCGGGAATGAGCAGTTCTTC.

The chain has TRBV6-1 and TRBJ2-7, with D possibly matching TRBD2 (5 bases). The CDR3 contains 14 residues. The germline CDR1 and CDR2 sequences are MNHNS and SASEGT. V shed 5 bases and J shed 6 bases, with 17 bases lying between them. The CDR3 sequence: CASSTPLKAGEQYF. In DNA form, the CDR3 reads TGTGCCAGCAGTACCCCGTTAAAGGCGGGCGAGCAGTACTTC.

The genes are TRBV7-2 and TRBJ2-3; D remains ambiguous. Germline CDR1 reads SGHTA; CDR2 reads FQGNSA. Trimming shortened V by 5 bases and J by 2 bases, and 11 bases separated the two germline ends. CDR3 length equals 14 residues. As DNA, the CDR3 is TGTGCCAGCAGCCGACAACAACTCACAGATACGCAGTATTTT. Its translation is CASSRQQLTDTQYF.

The chain employs TRBV9 and TRBJ2-7, with D unresolved. V dropped 0 bases and J dropped 4 bases, with 14 bases sitting between them. CDR1 is SGDLS, CDR2 YYNGEE, per germline. The CDR3 is 15 amino acids. CDR3 coding DNA: TGTGCCAGCAGCGTAGGGGCGGTACTTGGGTACGAGCAGTACTTC. It translates to CASSVGAVLGYEQYF.

The chain has TRBV6-5 and TRBJ2-5; maybe TRBD2 (7 bases). The CDR3 is made up of 15 amino acids. Germline values: CDR1 MNHEY, CDR2 SVGAGI. The V and J ends lost 6 bases and 5 bases respectively, with 19 bases between them. CDR3 sequence reads: CASSRLGGASETQYF. DNA of the CDR3: TGTGCCAGCAGCCGCCTAGGGGGGGCATCGGAGACCCAGTACTTC.

The chain joins TRBV19 to TRBJ2-3; tentatively, D is TRBD1 (5 bases). Germline V gene lookup returns CDR1 LNHDA and CDR2 SQIVND (reference sequence). V dropped 8 bases and J dropped 2 bases, with 14 bases sitting between them. The CDR3 runs 14 residues. The CDR3, as DNA: TGTGCCAGTGGTTACAGGATGTTCACAGATACGCAGTATTTT. It codes for CASGYRMFTDTQYF. The full variable domain, in which reference TRBV19 and TRBJ2-3 provide the parts outside the CDR3, is DGGITQSPKYLFRKEGQNVTLSCEQNLNHDAMYWYRQDPGQGLRLIYYSQIVNDFQKGDIAEGYSVSREKKESFPLTVTSAQKNPTAFYLCASGYRMFTDTQYFGPGTRLTVL.

The chain is built from TRBV5-1 and TRBJ2-5; D gene ambiguous. The CDR3 loop spans 14 amino acids. CDR1 is SGHRS, CDR2 YFSETQ, per germline. The V gene lost 3 bases and the J gene lost 4 bases, with 13 bases spanning the gap. The CDR3 loop reads CASSSFLSGETQYF. The CDR3, as DNA: TGCGCCAGCAGCTCTTTCCTTAGTGGAGAGACCCAGTACTTC.

As regards this clone: This same CDR3 is encoded by further DNA sequences in the sample. V usage is TRBV5-1 and J usage is TRBJ1-4, with 9 bases matching TRBD1. The length of the CDR3 is 15 residues. CDR1 and CDR2 from the germline V gene are SGHRS and YFSETQ. V shed 0 bases, J shed 7 bases, and the junction held 4 bases outside the gene matches. In DNA form, the CDR3 reads TGCGCCAGCAGCTTGGAGGGACAGGGCGGTGAAAAACTGTTTTTT. Residues: CASSLEGQGGEKLFF.

J is TRBJ2-5 and V is TRBV2; 10 bases line up with TRBD1. Trimming took 8 bases from V and 5 from J; bases not matched to a gene: 11. CDR1 is SNHLY, CDR2 FYNNEI, per germline. There are 15 residues in the CDR3. CDR3 residues: CASAASGTGVETQYF. CDR3 nucleotides: TGTGCCAGCGCGGCTTCGGGGACAGGGGTTGAGACCCAGTACTTC.

This clone was seen a few times. The rearrangement joins TRBV5-1 to TRBJ2-1; 9 nucleotides align to TRBD1. This CDR3 contains 14 residues. Germline V gives CDR1 SGHRS, CDR2 YFSETQ. V shed 4 bases, J shed 4 bases, and the junction held 3 bases outside the gene matches. The CDR3 nucleotides are TGCGCCAGCAGCGAGGGACAGGGATACAATGAGCAGTTCTTC. This gives the protein CASSEGQGYNEQFF.

The chain's CDR3 is CASGHERFTYNEQFF. The CDR3 nucleotides read TGTGCTAGTGGCCACGAACGTTTTACCTACAATGAGCAGTTCTTC. The V gene is TRBV12-5, the J gene TRBJ2-1; D call uncertain. Germline-derived CDR1 and CDR2 are LGHNT and FRNRAP. This CDR3 has 15 residues. The V end lost 6 bases, the J end lost 2 bases, and 14 bases lay between the germline ends.

The J gene is TRBJ1-6, the V gene TRBV5-3; a weak D match, TRBD1 (5 bases). TRBV5-3 is noted as an ORF with a role that remains uncertain. Trimming shortened V by 4 bases and J by 9 bases, and 14 bases separated the two germline ends. The CDR3 covers 14 residues. The CDR3 nucleotides read TGTGCCAGAAGCGGTTATTGGGGCTGTTCACCCCTCCACTTT. It yields the protein CARSGYWGCSPLHF.

The J gene is TRBJ1-1, the V gene TRBV6-6, with a tentative D call TRBD1 (6 bases). V was cut by 7 bases and J by 9 bases, with 18 bases left in between. CDR3 length: 13 residues. Germline loops: CDR1 MNHNY, CDR2 SVGAGI (reference sequence). The DNA of the CDR3 is TGTGCCAGCACCCCCGCCGGACAGCCTAAAGCTTTCTTT. Amino acid sequence: CASTPAGQPKAFF.

This sequence joins TRBV29-1 and TRBJ2-7, with D perhaps TRBD1 (5 bases). From germline, CDR1 is SQVTM and CDR2 ANQGSEA. V was pared by 3 bases and J by 3 bases, with 12 bases between. The CDR3 contains 13 residues. CDR3 DNA: TGCAGCGTTGAGGGTCAGGGCTTCTACGAGCAGTACTTC. Its protein product is CSVEGQGFYEQYF.